The following is a TCR beta chain sequence with its context. Its specificity is unknown. The sample comes from a study of T cell responses to AZD1222 COVID-19 vaccine. Study results and caveats: Among those given AZD1222, only six or seven were seropositive at baseline.

Sequencing was performed with immunoSEQ multiplex PCR; in TCRdb, only in-frame clones are kept and a portion is missing. The repertoire holds more than 85,000 clones, with more than 75% as singletons. The CDR3 is 15 amino acids. Trimming at V came to 4 bases and at J to 2 bases, leaving 8 bases not matched to a gene. Germline V gives CDR1 SGHNT, CDR2 YYREEE (reference sequence). The receptor was isolated from an adult in good health. The sequencing used peripheral blood, collected on day 0 of AZD1222 vaccination. The V and J genes are TRBV5-4 and TRBJ2-7, with 8 bases lining up with TRBD2. The CDR3 DNA reads TGTGCCAGCAGCCATGGGACTAGAGGTACCTACGAGCAGTACTTC. It encodes CASSHGTRGTYEQYF. The full variable domain, with the rest looked up from reference TRBV5-4 and TRBJ2-7, is ETGVTQSPTHLIKTRGQQVTLRCSSQSGHNTVSWYQQALGQGPQFIFQYYREEENGRGNFPPRFSGLQFPNYSSELNVNALELDDSALYLCASSHGTRGTYEQYFGPGTRLTVT.